This T cell receptor beta chain was sequenced for a study of T-cell reconstitution after alpha-beta-depleted transplantation in children. Notes on the study in general: Expanded clones from the graft, numbering several hundred, reportedly supplied alpha-beta T cells about two months after transplant. By one year post-transplant, T-cell counts and diversity largely arose from T cells that were newly produced. Surviving recipient cells, namely T cells and thymic progenitors, were the source of high day-60 TCRbeta diversity in some patients.

This clonotype was picked up one time. Its antigen is unknown. Unique molecular identifiers tagged the TCRbeta library. TCRdb itself ran the PCR reads through MiXCR, one entry per CDR3 protein. This sample yields 200,000 to 250,000 distinct CDR3 sequences, of which 6.6% are seen a single time; around 5% belongs to the top ten. The material sequenced was PBMCs, taken before TCRalphabeta/CD19-depleted stem cell transplant. The receptor comes from a boy between 2 and 15 years old with acute lymphoblastic leukemia, due to receive a stem cell transplant.

The CDR3 reads CASSFSISYEQYF. The CDR3 DNA reads as TGTGCCAGCAGCTTCTCCATTTCCTACGAGCAGTACTTC. The chain uses TRBV7-2 and TRBJ2-7; no clear D. CDR1 is SGHTA, CDR2 FQGNSA, per germline. The CDR3 is 13 residues long. Trimming cost V 3 bases and J 1 base, with 7 bases left between them.